Listed below are T cell receptor beta chains from one sample, sequenced in a study of T cell changes during pregnancy in multiple sclerosis. The data were produced by immunoSEQ multiplex PCR, yet TCRdb's version contains in-frame clones alone and is incomplete. The table lists around 69,000 clones, 91% of them singletons. The input for sequencing was CD8+ T cells from peripheral blood mononuclear cells, taken before pregnancy. The receptor source for this set is a female donor with multiple sclerosis, enrolled in a pregnancy study. CDR3s include the opening cysteine and the closing phenylalanine or tryptophan. D genes are given only for firm matches. Expanded clones are given a class, and other clones once, few, many or no size at all.

once	-	TRBV19	TRBJ2-6	TGTGCCAGTAGCTCCGGGGCCAACGTCCTGACTTTC	CASSSGANVLTF
-	-	TRBV9	TRBJ1-5	TGTGCCAGCAGCTCAACTGGACAGCAGCCCCAGCATTTT	CASSSTGQQPQHF
once	TRBD2	TRBV12-5	TRBJ2-3	TGTGCTAGTGCCTATGGGACTAGCGTGGTGGGCACAGATACGCAGTATTTT	CASAYGTSVVGTDTQYF
-	-	TRBV5-1	TRBJ2-3	TGCGCCAGCAGCCCGGAGGTCGGACCGGGAGTGGGTACGCAGTATTTT	CASSPEVGPGVGTQYF
few	-	TRBV7-2	TRBJ2-2	TGTGCCAGCAGCCCGGGACTCCATACCGGGGAGCTGTTTTTT	CASSPGLHTGELFF
-	-	TRBV19	TRBJ1-1	TGTGCCAGTAGGGGACACGAAGCTTTCTTT	CASRGHEAFF
once	TRBD1	TRBV25-1	TRBJ2-5	TGTGCCAGCAGTCCGACAGGGGGGCAAGAGACCCAGTACTTC	CASSPTGGQETQYF
few	-	TRBV6-1	TRBJ1-2	TGTGCCAGCAGGTCTTTATATGGCTACACCTTC	CASRSLYGYTF
-	-	TRBV13	TRBJ2-3	TGTGCCAGCAGCTTTTTCCCCTCGGTTCTTGAAGATACGCAGTATTTT	CASSFFPSVLEDTQYF
-	-	TRBV19	TRBJ2-7	TGTGCCAGTAGTATTCTGGTGGGGCAGAACTACGAGCAGTACTTC	CASSILVGQNYEQYF
-	-	TRBV6-4	TRBJ2-3	TGTGCCAGCAGTGAGCGGAGCACAGATACGCAGTATTTT	CASSERSTDTQYF
once	-	TRBV27	TRBJ1-1	TGTGCCAGCAGTCTCGGGATCCTCACTGAAGCTTTCTTT	CASSLGILTEAFF
-	TRBD1	TRBV27	TRBJ1-5	TGTGCCAGCAGTCCTGGTTGGGTCGGGACAGGGGTTCAGCCCCAGCATTTT	CASSPGWVGTGVQPQHF
-	TRBD2	TRBV28	TRBJ2-3	TGTGCCAGCCTTCGGCGGGGGGACACAGATACGCAGTATTTT	CASLRRGDTDTQYF
-	-	TRBV13	TRBJ2-5	TGTGCCAGCAGCTTTGAAGCCCAAGAGACCCAGTACTTC	CASSFEAQETQYF
-	TRBD2	TRBV5-1	TRBJ2-3	TGCGCCAGCAGCTCCACTAGCGGGGGGGCCTTTGGCACAGATACGCAGTATTTT	CASSSTSGGAFGTDTQYF
-	TRBD1	TRBV15	TRBJ2-7	TGTGCCACCAGCCCATGGACAGGGGGTCGCTACGAGCAGTACTTC	CATSPWTGGRYEQYF
-	-	TRBV27	TRBJ1-1	TGTGCCAGCAACGGGGGAGTGAACACTGAAGCTTTCTTT	CASNGGVNTEAFF
-	-	TRBV19	TRBJ2-2	TGTGCCAGTAGTGCCCTCGACGCGGGGGCCTACACCGGGGAGCTGTTTTTT	CASSALDAGAYTGELFF
-	TRBD2	TRBV5-8	TRBJ2-5	TGTGCCAGCACCCGTTACGCCGGGCTAGCGGAACAAGAGACCCAGTACTTC	CASTRYAGLAEQETQYF